Listed below are T cell receptor beta chains from one sample, sequenced in a study of CXCR3-negative and CXCR3-positive naive CD8 T cells. TCRdb re-called the 5' RACE reads; every CDR3 protein appears as one record, without DNA. The ten top clones account for 0.6% to 0.7%, within a sample of tens of thousands of distinct CDR3 sequences. Sequencing was carried out using naive CXCR3+ CD8+ T cells from blood. The receptors were gathered from a human donor in good health. Some clones in this sample may be carry-over from other donors' samples. The CDR3 runs from the conserved cysteine through the conserved F or W.

CDR3aa	v_gene	j_gene
CASGSTGQRNEQFF	TRBV12-3/TRBV12-4	TRBJ2-1
CASSVGQGASLYGYTF	TRBV9	TRBJ1-2
CASSVDLGTDTQYF	TRBV9	TRBJ2-3
CASSFRQEQETQYF	TRBV28	TRBJ2-5
CASSTVSTDTQYF	TRBV12-3/TRBV12-4	TRBJ2-3
CASSLVGGELFF	TRBV5-6	TRBJ2-2
CASTTAGSSYNEQFF	TRBV12-3/TRBV12-4	TRBJ2-1
CATSSVSTDTQYF	TRBV15	TRBJ2-3
CASSYSTLAGSSYNEQFF	TRBV6-2/TRBV6-3	TRBJ2-1
CASSGLAGGVKDTQYF	TRBV5-6	TRBJ2-3
CASLTDNTEAFF	TRBV10-3	TRBJ1-1
CASSYSTRNEQFF	TRBV6-5	TRBJ2-1
CASSFLPGQGPSSYNEQFF	TRBV28	TRBJ2-1
CASSFIGTTDYEQYF	TRBV12-3/TRBV12-4	TRBJ2-7
CASSPHVGYIYEQYF	TRBV7-6	TRBJ2-7
CASSPPGDTQYF	TRBV18	TRBJ2-3
CASSHSPGLGTEAFF	TRBV3-1	TRBJ1-1
CASSQGSGGAYEQFF	TRBV4-1	TRBJ2-1
CSVLGHIGSGANVLTF	TRBV29-1	TRBJ2-6
CASSQALGTGEVYEQYF	TRBV4-3	TRBJ2-7
CARSGQGSYEQYF	TRBV5-1	TRBJ2-7
CASSVGGSLDYGYTF	TRBV9	TRBJ1-2
CATSSTTSGDYNEQFF	TRBV15	TRBJ2-1
CASSSDGTPGETQYF	TRBV5-7	TRBJ2-5
CSVQAGTGVGYEQYF	TRBV29-1	TRBJ2-7
CASSQGRGFGAEAFF	TRBV4-3	TRBJ1-1
CASSFSSGRFGEQFF	TRBV28	TRBJ2-1
CATSGVREFASSYNEQFF	TRBV15	TRBJ2-1
CSVEVTSGILNEQFF	TRBV29-1	TRBJ2-1
CASTSGRGDPQETQYF	TRBV6-2/TRBV6-3	TRBJ2-5
CASSPSGGTEAFF	TRBV7-3	TRBJ1-1
CASSTTGVNQPQHF	TRBV12-3/TRBV12-4	TRBJ1-5
CSVRTGGYEQYF	TRBV29-1	TRBJ2-7
CASSSQAGGNTIYF	TRBV12-3/TRBV12-4	TRBJ1-3
CASRLSSYEQYF	TRBV6-5	TRBJ2-7
CASSRSSTSGRRSEQFF	TRBV21-1	TRBJ2-1
CASSPREEDRAKNIQYF	TRBV18	TRBJ2-4
CASIPGQGSFEQYF	TRBV6-6	TRBJ2-7
CASGATPSYEQYF	TRBV6-1	TRBJ2-7
CASSSRTSGRPGTDTQYF	TRBV28	TRBJ2-3
CASGGGLLEDTPYF	TRBV27	TRBJ2-3
CASSLGLVGGLGTEAFF	TRBV27	TRBJ1-1
CASSQGGELYTEAFF	TRBV4-1	TRBJ1-1
CSVGSEVLGVQETQYF	TRBV29-1	TRBJ2-5
CASSHTGPGSTDTQYF	TRBV18	TRBJ2-3
CASSYSKVGADFYEQYF	TRBV6-2/TRBV6-3	TRBJ2-7
CASSFIAGELFF	TRBV11-2	TRBJ2-2
CASSLSGDTQYF	TRBV27	TRBJ2-3
CASSARTSLEQFF	TRBV11-3	TRBJ2-1
CSASLSGPPFDEQYF	TRBV29-1	TRBJ2-7
CATQGTSLIGFMDEQFF	TRBV24-1	TRBJ2-1
CASSLNRDNEQFF	TRBV4-1	TRBJ2-1
CASSARTGNQEQYF	TRBV11-3	TRBJ2-7
CASSQDPSGGYNEQFF	TRBV4-2	TRBJ2-1
CSVGDGGILYNEQFF	TRBV29-1	TRBJ2-1
CASSYGEWTEAFF	TRBV7-9	TRBJ1-1
CSARVNHRVQETQYF	TRBV20-1	TRBJ2-5
CASSYGGSNYGYTF	TRBV6-6	TRBJ1-2
CASSSIHRDRELFF	TRBV7-6	TRBJ2-2